What follows are 7 T cell receptor beta chains derived from one specimen sequenced in a study of graft-versus-host responses after intestinal transplantation. Processed graft tissue released its intraepithelial and lamina propria lymphocytes. TCRdb keeps only in-frame clones here, not all; method: immunoSEQ multiplex PCR. The sample holds 10,000 to 14,000 clones, around three quarters seen once. The sample was ileum tissue, taken 23 days after intestinal transplant. The receptors stem from a human patient who received an intestinal transplant, so some T cells may come from the graft donor.

This clone occurred a few times. Other DNA sequences of this sample code for an identical CDR3. V is TRBV4-2 and J is TRBJ1-2; 7 bases map to TRBD1. From germline, CDR1 is LGHNA and CDR2 YNFKEQ. The CDR3 sequence is 13 residues long. The V and J ends lost 0 bases and 5 bases, in that order; junction bases with no gene match: 0. The CDR3 region has the DNA TGTGCCAGCAGCCAAGACAGGGGGTATGGCTACACCTTC. Its protein is CASSQDRGYGYTF.

This chain connects TRBV6-6 to TRBJ1-1; 9 bases align to TRBD1. Germline assignment: CDR1 MNHNY and CDR2 SVGAGI (reference sequence). With V trimmed by 6 bases and J by 2 bases, 7 bases remained unmatched. The CDR3 spans 15 residues. CDR3 DNA: TGTGCCAGCAGCCCTACGACAGGGGGAAACACTGAAGCTTTCTTT. This gives the protein CASSPTTGGNTEAFF.

The chain combines TRBV4-3 with TRBJ1-3; tentative D call: TRBD1 (5 bases). There are 15 residues in the CDR3. Per germline, CDR1 LGHNA and CDR2 YSLEER. The V end lost 0 bases, the J end lost 4 bases, and 10 bases lay between the germline ends. In DNA, the CDR3 is TGCGCCAGCAGCCAAGATCCGCGGGGGGGAAACACCATATATTTT. Translated: CASSQDPRGGNTIYF.

This clone showed up just a few times. The rearrangement uses TRBV10-2 and TRBJ2-3, with D hard to call. This CDR3 has 13 residues. V lost 6 bases and J lost 3, with 10 bases in between. Germline assignment: CDR1 WSHSY and CDR2 SAAADI. The CDR3 protein is CASRDLATDTQYF. The CDR3 DNA is TGCGCCAGCAGAGACTTGGCGACAGATACGCAGTATTTT.

This sequence joins TRBV7-9 and TRBJ2-7; 8 bases line up with TRBD1. This CDR3 comprises 16 residues. V gave up 1 base and J gave up 1 base; unmatched junction bases: 6. CDR1 is SEHNR and CDR2 is FQNEAQ in the germline V gene (reference sequence). The CDR3 DNA reads TGTGCCAGCAGCTTAGGTGGGCGACAGGGGTCCTACGAGCAGTACTTC. Protein product: CASSLGGRQGSYEQYF.

The gene calls are TRBV11-2 and TRBJ2-2, with 9 bases fitting TRBD1. CDR3 length: 16 amino acids. The ends lost 2 bases at V and 9 bases at J; junction bases unmatched: 10. Germline V CDR1 and CDR2: SGHAT, FQNNGV. The CDR3 DNA sequence: TGTGCCAGCAGCTTATACAGGGGGCCTTCAGGTAGGGAGCTGTTTTTT. It codes for CASSLYRGPSGRELFF. The whole variable domain, remainder taken from reference TRBV11-2 and TRBJ2-2, is EAGVAQSPRYKIIEKRQSVAFWCNPISGHATLYWYQQILGQGPKLLIQFQNNGVVDDSQLPKDRFSAERLKGVDSTLKIQPAKLEDSAVYLCASSLYRGPSGRELFFGEGSRLTVL.

The rearrangement uses TRBV5-1 and TRBJ2-5, with 14 bases that match TRBD2. V trimming: 4 bases; J trimming: 5 bases; junction bases outside the gene matches: 13. The CDR3 contains 18 residues. Per germline, CDR1 SGHRS and CDR2 YFSETQ. The CDR3 DNA reads as TGCGCCAGCAGCGCGGGGGTTGCGGGACTAGCGGGAGAGGAGACCCAGTACTTC. Protein: CASSAGVAGLAGEETQYF.